This T cell receptor (beta chain) was identified in a study of blood T cell repertoires in COVID-19. The V gene end was trimmed by 6 bases and the J gene end by 3 bases; junction bases not matched to a gene: 9. The CDR3 has 16 residues. CDR1 and CDR2 (germline): LNHDA, SQIVND (reference sequence). Assay: immunoSEQ multiplex PCR; the TCRdb copy retains only in-frame clones and omits some. The table shows 90,000 or so clones, with 87% occurring only once. Seattle cases were enrolled at active infection and followed longitudinally. The clonotype comes from an older woman with COVID-19, enrolled during active disease. Sequencing was carried out using peripheral blood. The chain couples TRBV19 to TRBJ2-1, with 9 positions matching TRBD2. Here the CDR3 reads CASSLQASGVYNEQFF. The CDR3 DNA is TGTGCCAGTAGCCTACAAGCTAGCGGGGTCTACAATGAGCAGTTCTTC.